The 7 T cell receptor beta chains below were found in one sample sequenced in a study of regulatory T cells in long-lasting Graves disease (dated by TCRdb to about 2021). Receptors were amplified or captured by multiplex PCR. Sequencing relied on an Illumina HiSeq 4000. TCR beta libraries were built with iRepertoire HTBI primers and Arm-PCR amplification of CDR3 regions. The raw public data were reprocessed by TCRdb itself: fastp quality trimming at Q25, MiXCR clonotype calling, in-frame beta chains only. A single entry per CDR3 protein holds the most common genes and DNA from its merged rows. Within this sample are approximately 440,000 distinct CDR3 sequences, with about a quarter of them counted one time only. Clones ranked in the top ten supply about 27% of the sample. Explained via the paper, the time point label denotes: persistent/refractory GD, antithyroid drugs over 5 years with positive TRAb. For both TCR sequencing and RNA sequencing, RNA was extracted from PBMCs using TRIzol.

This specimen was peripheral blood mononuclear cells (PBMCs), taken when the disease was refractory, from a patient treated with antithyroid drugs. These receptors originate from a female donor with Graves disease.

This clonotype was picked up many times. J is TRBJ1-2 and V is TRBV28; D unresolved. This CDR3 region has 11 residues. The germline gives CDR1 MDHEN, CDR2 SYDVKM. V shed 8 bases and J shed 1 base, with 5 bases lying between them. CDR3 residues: CASQNNYGYTF. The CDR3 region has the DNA TGTGCCAGCCAAAATAACTATGGCTACACCTTC.

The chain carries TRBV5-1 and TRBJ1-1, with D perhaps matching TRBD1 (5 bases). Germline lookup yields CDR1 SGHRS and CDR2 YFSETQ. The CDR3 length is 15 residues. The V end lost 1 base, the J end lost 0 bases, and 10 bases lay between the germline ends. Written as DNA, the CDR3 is TGCGCCAGCAGCTTGTGGGGGGGGGTGAACACTGAAGCTTTCTTT. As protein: CASSLWGGVNTEAFF.

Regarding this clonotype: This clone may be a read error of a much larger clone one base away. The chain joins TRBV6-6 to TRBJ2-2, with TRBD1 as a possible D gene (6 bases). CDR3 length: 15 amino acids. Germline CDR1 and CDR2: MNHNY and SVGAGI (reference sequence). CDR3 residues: CASSYSRGDTGEPFF. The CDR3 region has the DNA TGTGCCAGCAGTTACTCGAGAGGGGACACCGGGGAGCCGTTTTTT.

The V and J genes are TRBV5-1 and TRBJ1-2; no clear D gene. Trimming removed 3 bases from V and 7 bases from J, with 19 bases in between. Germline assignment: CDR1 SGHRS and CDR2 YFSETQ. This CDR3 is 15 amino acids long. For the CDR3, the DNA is TGCGCCAGCAGCTCGACCGCCCTATCAGTCAGTGGCTACACCTTC. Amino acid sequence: CASSSTALSVSGYTF. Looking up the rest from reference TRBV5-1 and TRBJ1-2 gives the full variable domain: KAGVTQTPRYLIKTRGQQVTLSCSPISGHRSVSWYQQTPGQGLQFLFEYFSETQRNKGNFPGRFSGRQFSNSRSEMNVSTLELGDSALYLCASSSTALSVSGYTFGSGTRLTVV.

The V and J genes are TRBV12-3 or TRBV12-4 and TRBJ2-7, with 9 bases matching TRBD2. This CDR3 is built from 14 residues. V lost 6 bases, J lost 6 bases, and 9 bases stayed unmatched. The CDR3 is CASRSGTSRSEQYF. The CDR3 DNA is TGTGCCAGCAGATCCGGGACTAGCCGCTCCGAGCAGTACTTC.

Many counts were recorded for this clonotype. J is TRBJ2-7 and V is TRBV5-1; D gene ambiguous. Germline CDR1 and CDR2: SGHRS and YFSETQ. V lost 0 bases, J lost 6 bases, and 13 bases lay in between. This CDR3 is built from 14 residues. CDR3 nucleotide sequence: TGCGCCAGCAGCTTGGTAGTTAAGGGTCTCGAGCAGTACTTC. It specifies CASSLVVKGLEQYF.

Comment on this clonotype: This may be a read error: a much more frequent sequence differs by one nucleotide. The CDR3 sequence is CSASAENYGYTF. The DNA of the CDR3 is TGCAGTGCCAGCGCAGAGAACTATGGCTACACCTTC. The chain has TRBV20-1 and TRBJ1-2; the D is unclear. Germline V gene sequence: CDR1 DFQATT, CDR2 SNEGSKA (reference sequence). V lost 6 bases to trimming and J lost 2 bases, with 10 bases between them. The length of the CDR3 is 12 residues.